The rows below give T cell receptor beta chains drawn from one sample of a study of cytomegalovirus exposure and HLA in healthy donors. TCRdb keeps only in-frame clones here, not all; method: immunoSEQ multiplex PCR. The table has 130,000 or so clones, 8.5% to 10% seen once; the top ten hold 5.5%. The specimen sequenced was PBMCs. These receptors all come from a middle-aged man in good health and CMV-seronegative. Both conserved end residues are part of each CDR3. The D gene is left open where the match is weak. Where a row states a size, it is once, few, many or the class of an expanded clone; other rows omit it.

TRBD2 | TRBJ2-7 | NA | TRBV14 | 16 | CASSHPGGASSYEQYF | TGTGCCAGCAGCCATCCCGGGGGGGCGAGCTCCTACGAGCAGTACTTC
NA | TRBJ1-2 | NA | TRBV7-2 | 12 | CASSAQNYGYTF | TGTGCCAGCAGCGCACAGAACTATGGCTACACCTTC
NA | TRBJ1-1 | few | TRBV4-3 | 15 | CASSPLVGGDTEAFF | TGCGCCAGCAGCCCCTTGGTAGGGGGGGACACTGAAGCTTTCTTT
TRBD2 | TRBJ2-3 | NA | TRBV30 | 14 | CAWERGPSTDTQYF | TGTGCCTGGGAGCGGGGGCCGAGCACAGATACGCAGTATTTT
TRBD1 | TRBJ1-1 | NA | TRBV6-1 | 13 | CASRRQGGTEAFF | TGTGCCAGCAGGCGACAGGGGGGGACTGAAGCTTTCTTT
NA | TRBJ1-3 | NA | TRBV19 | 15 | CASSTGSRIGDTIYF | TGTGCCAGTAGTACTGGTTCGAGAATCGGGGACACCATATATTTT
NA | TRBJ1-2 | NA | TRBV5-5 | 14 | CASSLGRSNYGYTF | TGTGCCAGCAGCTTGGGGAGGAGTAACTATGGCTACACCTTC
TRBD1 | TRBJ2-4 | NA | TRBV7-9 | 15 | CASSSGGQGKNIQYF | TGTGCCAGCAGCTCAGGCGGACAGGGTAAAAACATTCAGTACTTC
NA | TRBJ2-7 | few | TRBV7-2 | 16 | CASSLGGQSPQYEQYF | TGTGCCAGCAGCTTAGGGGGACAATCTCCCCAGTACGAGCAGTACTTC
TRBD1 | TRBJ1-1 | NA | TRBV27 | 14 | CASSLLTGGTEAFF | TGTGCCAGCAGTTTACTGACAGGGGGCACTGAAGCTTTCTTT
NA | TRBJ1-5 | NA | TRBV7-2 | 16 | CASSPEIGAGNQPQHF | TGTGCCAGCAGCCCTGAGATTGGCGCCGGGAATCAGCCCCAGCATTTT